This T cell receptor beta chain comes out of a study of CD8+CD57+ T cells in acquired aplastic anemia. The sequenced patients had an expansion of CD8+CD57+ cells seen by flow cytometry. The CDR3 has 17 amino acids. Trimming at V came to 3 bases and at J to 2 bases, leaving 11 bases not matched to a gene. Per the germline V gene, CDR1 is KGHDR and CDR2 is SFDVKD. Both TCR beta VDJ combination and CDR3 sequence profiling were carried out. Genomic DNA was the template for this profiling. TCRdb used MiXCR to reprocess the reads, holding one entry per CDR3 protein. The top ten hold 2.5% to 3.5% of the sample, which has 150,000 to 200,000 distinct CDR3 sequences, less than 60% seen once.

The specimen sequenced was sorted CD4+, CD8+, or CD8+CD57+ T cells (not recorded which) from PBMCs. The receptor comes from a human donor with aplastic anemia. V and J are TRBV24-1 and TRBJ1-2, with 7 bases that match TRBD1. For the CDR3, the DNA is TGTGCCACCAGTGATGGGGGGGCCGGACAGGACAACTATGGCTACACCTTC. It translates to CATSDGGAGQDNYGYTF.